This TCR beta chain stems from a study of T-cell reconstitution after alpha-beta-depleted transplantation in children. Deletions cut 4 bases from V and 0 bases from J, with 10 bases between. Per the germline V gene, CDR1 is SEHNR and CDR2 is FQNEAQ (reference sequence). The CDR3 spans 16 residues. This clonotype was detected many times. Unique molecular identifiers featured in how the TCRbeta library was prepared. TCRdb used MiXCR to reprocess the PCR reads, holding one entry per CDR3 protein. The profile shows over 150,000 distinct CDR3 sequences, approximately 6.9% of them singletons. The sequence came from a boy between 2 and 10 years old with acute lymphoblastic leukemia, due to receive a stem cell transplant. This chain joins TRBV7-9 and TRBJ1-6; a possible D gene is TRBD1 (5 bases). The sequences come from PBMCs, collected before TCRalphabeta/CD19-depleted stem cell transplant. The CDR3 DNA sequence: TGTGCCAGCAGCTCGCAGGGTTCCTCCTATAATTCACCCCTCCACTTT. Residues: CASSSQGSSYNSPLHF. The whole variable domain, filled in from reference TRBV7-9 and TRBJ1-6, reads DTGVSQNPRHKITKRGQNVTFRCDPISEHNRLYWYRQTLGQGPEFLTYFQNEAQLEKSRLLSDRFSAERPKGSFSTLEIQRTEQGDSAMYLCASSSQGSSYNSPLHFGNGTRLTVT.